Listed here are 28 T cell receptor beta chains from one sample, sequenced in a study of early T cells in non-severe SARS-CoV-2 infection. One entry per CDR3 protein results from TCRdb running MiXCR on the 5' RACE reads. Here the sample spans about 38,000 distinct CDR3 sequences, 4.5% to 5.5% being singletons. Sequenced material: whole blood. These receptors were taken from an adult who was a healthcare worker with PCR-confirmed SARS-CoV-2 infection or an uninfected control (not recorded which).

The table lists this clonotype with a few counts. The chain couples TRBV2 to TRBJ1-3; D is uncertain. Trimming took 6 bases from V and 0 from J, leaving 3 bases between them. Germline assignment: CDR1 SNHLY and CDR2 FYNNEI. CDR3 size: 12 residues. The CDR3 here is CASSRSGNTIYF. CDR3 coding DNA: TGTGCCAGCAGCCGCTCTGGAAACACCATATATTTT.

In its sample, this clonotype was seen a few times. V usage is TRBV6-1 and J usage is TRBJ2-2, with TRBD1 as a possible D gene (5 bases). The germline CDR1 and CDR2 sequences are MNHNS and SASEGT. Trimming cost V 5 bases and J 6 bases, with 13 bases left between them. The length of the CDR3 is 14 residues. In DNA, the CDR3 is TGTGCCAGCAGTAGGACATCAAATTCCGGGGAGCTGTTTTTT. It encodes CASSRTSNSGELFF.

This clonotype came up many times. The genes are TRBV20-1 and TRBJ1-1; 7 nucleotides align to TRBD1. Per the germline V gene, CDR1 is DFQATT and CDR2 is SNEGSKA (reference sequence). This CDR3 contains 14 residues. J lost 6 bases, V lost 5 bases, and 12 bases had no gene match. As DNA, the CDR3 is TGCAGTGCTGGAAAACAGGGGCGCAGCGCTGAAGCTTTCTTT. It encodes CSAGKQGRSAEAFF.

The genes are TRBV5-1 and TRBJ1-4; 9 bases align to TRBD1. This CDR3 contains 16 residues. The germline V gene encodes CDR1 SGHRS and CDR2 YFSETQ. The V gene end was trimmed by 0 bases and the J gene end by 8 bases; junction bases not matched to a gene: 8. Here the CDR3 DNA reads TGCGCCAGCAGCTTGGTGACAGGGGGAACAAACGAAAAACTGTTTTTT. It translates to CASSLVTGGTNEKLFF.

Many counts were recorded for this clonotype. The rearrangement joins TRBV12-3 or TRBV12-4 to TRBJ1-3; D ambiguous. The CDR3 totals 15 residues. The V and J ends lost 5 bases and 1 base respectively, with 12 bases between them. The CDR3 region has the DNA TGTGCCAGCAGTCCCCTGCAGTCGTCTGGAAACACCATATATTTT. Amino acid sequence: CASSPLQSSGNTIYF.

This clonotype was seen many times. CDR3 nucleotide sequence: TGCAGTGCTCCTTTCCGAGGCTACGAGCAGTACTTC. The encoded protein is CSAPFRGYEQYF. The V gene is TRBV20-1, the J gene TRBJ2-7; D call uncertain. The germline gives CDR1 DFQATT, CDR2 SNEGSKA (reference sequence). Deletions cut 5 bases from V and 3 bases from J, with 11 bases between. The CDR3 runs 12 residues.

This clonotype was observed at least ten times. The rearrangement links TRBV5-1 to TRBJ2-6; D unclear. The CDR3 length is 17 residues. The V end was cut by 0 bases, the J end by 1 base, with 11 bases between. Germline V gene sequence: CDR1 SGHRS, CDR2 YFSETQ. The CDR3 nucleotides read TGCGCCAGCAGCTTGGGACGGACCCGGTCTGGGGCCAACGTCCTGACTTTC. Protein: CASSLGRTRSGANVLTF.

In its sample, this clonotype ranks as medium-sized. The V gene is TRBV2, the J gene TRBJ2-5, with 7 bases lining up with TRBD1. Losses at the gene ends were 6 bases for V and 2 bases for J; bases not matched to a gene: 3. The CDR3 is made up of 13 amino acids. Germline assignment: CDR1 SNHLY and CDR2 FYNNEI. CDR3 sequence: CASRDRMQETQYF. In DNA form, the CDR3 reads TGTGCCAGCAGGGACAGGATGCAAGAGACCCAGTACTTC.

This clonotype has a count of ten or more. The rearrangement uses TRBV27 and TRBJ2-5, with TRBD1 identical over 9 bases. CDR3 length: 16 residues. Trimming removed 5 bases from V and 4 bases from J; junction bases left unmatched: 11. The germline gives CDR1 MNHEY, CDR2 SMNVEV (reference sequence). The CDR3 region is CASSQYRGRAPETQYF. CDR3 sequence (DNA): TGTGCCAGCAGTCAGTACAGGGGGCGAGCACCAGAGACCCAGTACTTC.

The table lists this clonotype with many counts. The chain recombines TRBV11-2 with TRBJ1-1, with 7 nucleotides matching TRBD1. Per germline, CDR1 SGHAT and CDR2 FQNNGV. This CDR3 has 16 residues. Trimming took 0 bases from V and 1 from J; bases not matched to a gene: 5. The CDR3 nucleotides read TGTGCCAGCAGCTTAGAGGCAGGGGGAGCGAACACTGAAGCTTTCTTT. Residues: CASSLEAGGANTEAFF.

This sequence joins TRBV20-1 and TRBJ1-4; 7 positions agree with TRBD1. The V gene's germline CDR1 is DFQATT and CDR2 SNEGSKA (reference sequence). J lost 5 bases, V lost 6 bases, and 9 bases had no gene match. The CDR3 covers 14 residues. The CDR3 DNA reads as TGCAGTGCCTCCGCACAGGGGTCCAATGAAAAACTGTTTTTT. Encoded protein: CSASAQGSNEKLFF.

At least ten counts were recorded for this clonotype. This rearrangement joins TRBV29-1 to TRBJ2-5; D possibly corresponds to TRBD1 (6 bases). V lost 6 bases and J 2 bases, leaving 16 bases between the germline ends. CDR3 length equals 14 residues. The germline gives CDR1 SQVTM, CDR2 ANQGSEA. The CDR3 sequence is CSVPLTGAQETQYF. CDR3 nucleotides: TGCAGCGTACCCTTGACAGGCGCACAAGAGACCCAGTACTTC. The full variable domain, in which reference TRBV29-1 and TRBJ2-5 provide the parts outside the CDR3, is SAVISQKPSRDICQRGTSLTIQCQVDSQVTMMFWYRQQPGQSLTLIATANQGSEATYESGFVIDKFPISRPNLTFSTLTVSNMSPEDSSIYLCSVPLTGAQETQYFGPGTRLLVL.

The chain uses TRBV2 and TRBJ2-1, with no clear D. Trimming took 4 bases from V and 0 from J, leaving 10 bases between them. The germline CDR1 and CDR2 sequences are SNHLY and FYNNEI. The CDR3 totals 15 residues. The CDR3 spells CASSGGRSSYNEQFF. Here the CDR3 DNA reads TGTGCCAGCAGTGGAGGCCGGAGCTCCTACAATGAGCAGTTCTTC.

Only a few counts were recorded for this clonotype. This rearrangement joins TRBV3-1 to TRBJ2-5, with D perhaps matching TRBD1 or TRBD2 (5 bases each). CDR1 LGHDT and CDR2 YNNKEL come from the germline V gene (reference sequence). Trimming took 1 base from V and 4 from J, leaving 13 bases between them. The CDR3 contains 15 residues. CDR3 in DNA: TGTGCCAGCAGCCAAGCGGGGCCCGAGGGAGAGACCCAGTACTTC. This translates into CASSQAGPEGETQYF.

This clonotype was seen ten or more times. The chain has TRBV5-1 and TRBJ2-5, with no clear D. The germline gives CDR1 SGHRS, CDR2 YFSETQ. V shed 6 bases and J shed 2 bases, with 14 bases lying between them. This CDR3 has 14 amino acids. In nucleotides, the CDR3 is TGCGCCAGCACCATCGGGTCAGTTCAAGAGACCCAGTACTTC. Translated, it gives CASTIGSVQETQYF.

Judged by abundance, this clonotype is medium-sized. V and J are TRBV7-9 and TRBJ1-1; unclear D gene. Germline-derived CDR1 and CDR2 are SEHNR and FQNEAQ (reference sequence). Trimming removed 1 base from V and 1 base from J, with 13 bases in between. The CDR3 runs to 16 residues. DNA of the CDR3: TGTGCCAGCAGCTTAGGATCTGGGTACCCGAACACTGAAGCTTTCTTT. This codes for CASSLGSGYPNTEAFF.

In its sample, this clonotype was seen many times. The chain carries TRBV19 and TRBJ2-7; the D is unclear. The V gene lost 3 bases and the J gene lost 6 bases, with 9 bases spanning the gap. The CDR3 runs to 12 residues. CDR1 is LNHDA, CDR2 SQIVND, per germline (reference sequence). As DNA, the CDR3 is TGTGCCAGTAGTATCGGGTCATCCGAGCAGTACTTC. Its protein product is CASSIGSSEQYF.

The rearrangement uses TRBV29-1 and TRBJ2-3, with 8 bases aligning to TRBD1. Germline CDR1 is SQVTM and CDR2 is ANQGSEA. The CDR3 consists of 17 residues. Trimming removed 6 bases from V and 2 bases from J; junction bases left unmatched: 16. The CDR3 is CSVTSRDRSRTTDTQYF. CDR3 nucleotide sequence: TGCAGCGTGACAAGCCGGGACAGGAGCCGGACCACAGATACGCAGTATTTT.

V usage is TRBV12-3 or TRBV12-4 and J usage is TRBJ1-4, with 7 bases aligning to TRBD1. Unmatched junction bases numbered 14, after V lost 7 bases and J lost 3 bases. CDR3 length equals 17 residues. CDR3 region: CASTRGTLARSNEKLFF. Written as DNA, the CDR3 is TGTGCCAGCACCAGGGGGACGCTAGCCAGGTCTAATGAAAAACTGTTTTTT.

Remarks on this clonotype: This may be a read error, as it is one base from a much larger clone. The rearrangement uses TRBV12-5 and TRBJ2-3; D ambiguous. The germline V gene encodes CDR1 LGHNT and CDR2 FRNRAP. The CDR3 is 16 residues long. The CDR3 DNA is TGTGCTAGTAGTTTGGTACTGGGCGGAGGCACAGATACGCAGTATTTT. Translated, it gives CASSLVLGGGTDTQYF.

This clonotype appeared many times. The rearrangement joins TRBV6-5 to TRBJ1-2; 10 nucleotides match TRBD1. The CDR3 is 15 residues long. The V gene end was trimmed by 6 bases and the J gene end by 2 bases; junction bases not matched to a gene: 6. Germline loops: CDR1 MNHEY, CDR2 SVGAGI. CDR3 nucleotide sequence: TGTGCCAGCAGGCCCGGGACAGGGGCGAACTATGGCTACACCTTC. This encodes CASRPGTGANYGYTF.

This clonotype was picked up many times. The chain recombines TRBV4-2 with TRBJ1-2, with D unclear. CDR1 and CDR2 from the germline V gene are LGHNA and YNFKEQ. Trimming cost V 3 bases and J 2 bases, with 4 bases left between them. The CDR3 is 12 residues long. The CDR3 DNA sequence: TGTGCCAGCAGCCAGGGAAACTATGGCTACACCTTC. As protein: CASSQGNYGYTF.

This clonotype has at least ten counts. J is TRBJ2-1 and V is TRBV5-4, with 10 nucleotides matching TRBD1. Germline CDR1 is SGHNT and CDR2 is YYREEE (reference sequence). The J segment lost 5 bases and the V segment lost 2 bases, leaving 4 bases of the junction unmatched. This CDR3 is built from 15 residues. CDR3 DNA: TGTGCCAGCAGCTTCGGGACAGGGGTTAACAATGAGCAGTTCTTC. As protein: CASSFGTGVNNEQFF.

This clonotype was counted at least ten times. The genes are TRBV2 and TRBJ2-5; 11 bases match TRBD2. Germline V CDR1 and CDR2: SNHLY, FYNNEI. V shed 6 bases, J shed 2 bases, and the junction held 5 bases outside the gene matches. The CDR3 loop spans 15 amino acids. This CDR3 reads CASRRGLADQETQYF. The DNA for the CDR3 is TGTGCCAGCAGAAGGGGACTAGCGGATCAAGAGACCCAGTACTTC.

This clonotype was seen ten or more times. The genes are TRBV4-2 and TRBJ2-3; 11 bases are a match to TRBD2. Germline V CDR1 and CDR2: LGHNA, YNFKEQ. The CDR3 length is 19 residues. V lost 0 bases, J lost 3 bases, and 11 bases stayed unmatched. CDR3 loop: CASSQDRPSSGGLTDTQYF. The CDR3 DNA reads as TGTGCCAGCAGCCAAGATAGACCCTCTAGCGGGGGGTTAACAGATACGCAGTATTTT.

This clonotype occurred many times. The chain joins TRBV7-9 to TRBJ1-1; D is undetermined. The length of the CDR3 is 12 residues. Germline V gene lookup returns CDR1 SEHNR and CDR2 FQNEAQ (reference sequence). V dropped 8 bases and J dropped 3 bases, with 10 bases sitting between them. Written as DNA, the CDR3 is TGTGCCAGCTCCAATACATACACTGAAGCTTTCTTT. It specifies CASSNTYTEAFF.

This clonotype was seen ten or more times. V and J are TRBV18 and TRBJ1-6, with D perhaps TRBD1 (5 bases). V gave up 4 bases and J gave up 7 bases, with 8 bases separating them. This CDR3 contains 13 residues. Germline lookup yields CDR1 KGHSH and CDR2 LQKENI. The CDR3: CASSRDRNSPLHF. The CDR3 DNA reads TGTGCCAGCTCACGTGACAGAAATTCACCCCTCCACTTT.

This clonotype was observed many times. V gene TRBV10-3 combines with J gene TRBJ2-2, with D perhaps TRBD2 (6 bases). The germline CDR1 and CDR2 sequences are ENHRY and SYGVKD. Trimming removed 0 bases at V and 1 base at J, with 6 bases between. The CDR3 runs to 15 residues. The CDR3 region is CAISESEGNTGELFF. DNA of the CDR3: TGTGCCATCAGTGAGTCGGAGGGGAACACCGGGGAGCTGTTTTTT.